The 14 T cell receptor beta chains below come from one sample, sequenced in a study of spatial heterogeneity in lung cancer. Study-wide results and caveats: Tumors with more nonsynonymous mutations had more expanded intratumoral alpha and beta TCRs.

The time point is: sample taken at primary tumor resection. These receptors lack a known antigen. TCRdb reprocessed the 5' RACE reads with MiXCR, giving one entry per CDR3 protein. This sample has 1,500 or so distinct CDR3 sequences, with 10% to 13% found just once. Specimen: lung tumor tissue, collected at surgery. Every receptor here comes from a male donor with early-stage non-small cell lung cancer.

This clonotype is large within its sample. This chain uses TRBV6-1 with TRBJ2-3; 7 bases align to TRBD2. Germline V gene sequence: CDR1 MNHNS, CDR2 SASEGT. The trim removed 7 bases at V and 1 base at J, leaving 8 bases unmatched. The CDR3 consists of 15 residues. The CDR3 region has the DNA TGTGCCAGCAACGGCGGGAGAGACGGCACAGATACGCAGTATTTT. Translating it yields CASNGGRDGTDTQYF.

This chain joins TRBV5-1 and TRBJ1-1, with D possibly TRBD1 on 6 matching bases. Trimming removed 5 bases from V and 5 bases from J, with 16 bases in between. CDR3 length equals 14 residues. CDR1 and CDR2 from the germline V gene are SGHRS and YFSETQ. CDR3 loop: CASSWDTSQTEAFF. CDR3 in DNA: TGCGCCAGCAGTTGGGACACAAGCCAAACTGAAGCTTTCTTT.

This clonotype is termed medium-sized. The chain recombines TRBV27 with TRBJ2-3; TRBD1 agrees at 7 bases. Germline V gene data show CDR1 as MNHEY and CDR2 as SMNVEV (reference sequence). The CDR3 totals 17 residues. J was trimmed by 2 bases and V by 5 bases; bases with no gene match: 13. In nucleotides, the CDR3 is TGTGCCAGCAGTCTCGGACAGGAGGAGGTGGACACAGATACGCAGTATTTT. It specifies CASSLGQEEVDTDTQYF.

On this clonotype itself: With a much larger clone just one base away, this may be a read error. The rearrangement joins TRBV24-1 to TRBJ2-3, with no clear D. The CDR3 runs 15 residues. Trimming shortened V by 5 bases and J by 3 bases, and 14 bases separated the two germline ends. Germline CDR1 reads KGHDR; CDR2 reads SFDVKD. This CDR3 is CATSVRGVATDTQYF. In DNA, the CDR3 is TGTGCCACCAGTGTCCGTGGGGTAGCAACAGATACGCAGTATTTT.

This clonotype rates as medium-sized. This chain connects TRBV6-6 to TRBJ2-1, with a weak D call TRBD2 (5 bases). Germline V gene sequence: CDR1 MNHNY, CDR2 SVGAGI (reference sequence). Trimming cost V 6 bases and J 5 bases, with 11 bases left between them. The CDR3 is 13 amino acids. The CDR3 loop is CASREAVHNEQFF. DNA of the CDR3: TGTGCCAGCAGGGAGGCAGTTCACAATGAGCAGTTCTTC.

This clonotype is classed as large. The chain has TRBV23-1 and TRBJ1-5, with 7 bases fitting TRBD1. TRBV23-1 is sorted into the ORF group, with uncertain function. This CDR3 is 16 amino acids long. V trimming: 6 bases; J trimming: 5 bases; junction bases outside the gene matches: 13. CDR3 in amino acids: CASRRGQRLADQPQHF. The CDR3 nucleotides read TGCGCCAGCAGGCGGGGACAGCGTCTAGCGGATCAGCCCCAGCATTTT.

By share, this clonotype counts as medium-sized (0.01 to 0.1%). The rearrangement links TRBV12-3 or TRBV12-4 to TRBJ2-3, with TRBD1 as a possible D gene (6 bases). This CDR3 has 14 amino acids. Trimming cost V 6 bases and J 0 bases, with 10 bases left between them. This chain's CDR3 is CASSPGVSTDTQYF. CDR3 sequence (DNA): TGTGCCAGCAGCCCAGGGGTCAGCACAGATACGCAGTATTTT.

In nucleotides, the CDR3 is TGTGCCAGCAGCTTAGACGGCAGCCGAGGCACTGAAGCTTTCTTT. It is translated as CASSLDGSRGTEAFF. This rearrangement joins TRBV7-2 to TRBJ1-1; D is uncertain. The CDR3 consists of 15 residues. V was cut by 1 base and J by 4 bases, with 13 bases left in between. Germline V gene data show CDR1 as SGHTA and CDR2 as FQGNSA.

This clonotype is termed medium-sized. The V gene is TRBV3-1, the J gene TRBJ2-3; D gene ambiguous. Per the germline V gene, CDR1 is LGHDT and CDR2 is YNNKEL (reference sequence). Deletions cut 1 base from V and 2 bases from J, with 7 bases between. The CDR3 is 14 residues long. The CDR3 region is CASSQGANTDTQYF. The CDR3 nucleotides read TGTGCCAGCAGCCAAGGGGCCAACACAGATACGCAGTATTTT.

The table lists this clonotype with many counts. This chain uses TRBV9 with TRBJ2-7, with D possibly called TRBD1 or TRBD2 (5 bases each). V was shortened by 0 bases and J by 5 bases, with 12 bases between the two germline ends. Germline loops: CDR1 SGDLS, CDR2 YYNGEE. This CDR3 has 14 amino acids. This CDR3 reads CASSVVPGRHEQYF. In DNA form, the CDR3 reads TGTGCCAGCAGCGTAGTTCCAGGGAGACACGAGCAGTACTTC.

By sample fraction, this clonotype is medium-sized. This chain uses TRBV6-2 or TRBV6-3 with TRBJ2-3; D is uncertain. The V gene lost 0 bases and the J gene lost 5 bases, with 3 bases spanning the gap. The CDR3 covers 12 residues. Germline V CDR1 and CDR2: MNHEY, SVGEGT. CDR3 region: CASSYSKDTQYF. The CDR3 coding sequence is TGTGCCAGCAGTTACTCCAAAGATACGCAGTATTTT.

Sample share makes this clonotype medium-sized. This chain links TRBV19 with TRBJ2-5, with D possibly being TRBD1 or TRBD2 (5 bases each). The CDR3 sequence is 15 residues long. The germline gives CDR1 LNHDA, CDR2 SQIVND (reference sequence). The germline V and J ends were trimmed by 7 bases and 4 bases, with 19 bases remaining between them. The CDR3 region is CASNPTGTTGETQYF. The CDR3 nucleotides are TGTGCCAGTAACCCGACGGGGACCACGGGAGAGACCCAGTACTTC.

By its share, this clonotype is medium-sized. V and J are TRBV29-1 and TRBJ2-7, with TRBD2 identical over 12 bases. V lost 6 bases to trimming and J lost 6 bases; unmatched junction nucleotides: 6. This CDR3 comprises 13 residues. CDR1 and CDR2 (germline): SQVTM, ANQGSEA. In DNA, the CDR3 is TGCAGCGTCCTCGAGGGACTAGCGGGCGAGCAGTACTTC. As protein: CSVLEGLAGEQYF.

This clonotype is categorized as medium-sized (0.01 to 0.1%). The chain has TRBV19 and TRBJ2-3, with unresolved D. The V gene's germline CDR1 is LNHDA and CDR2 SQIVND (reference sequence). CDR3 length equals 15 residues. With 1 base removed from V and 7 bases from J, the gap between germline ends came to 15 bases. The CDR3 DNA sequence: TGTGCCAGTAGTATAGGTCCGAGACTCCGTTATACGCAGTATTTT. Translating gives CASSIGPRLRYTQYF.